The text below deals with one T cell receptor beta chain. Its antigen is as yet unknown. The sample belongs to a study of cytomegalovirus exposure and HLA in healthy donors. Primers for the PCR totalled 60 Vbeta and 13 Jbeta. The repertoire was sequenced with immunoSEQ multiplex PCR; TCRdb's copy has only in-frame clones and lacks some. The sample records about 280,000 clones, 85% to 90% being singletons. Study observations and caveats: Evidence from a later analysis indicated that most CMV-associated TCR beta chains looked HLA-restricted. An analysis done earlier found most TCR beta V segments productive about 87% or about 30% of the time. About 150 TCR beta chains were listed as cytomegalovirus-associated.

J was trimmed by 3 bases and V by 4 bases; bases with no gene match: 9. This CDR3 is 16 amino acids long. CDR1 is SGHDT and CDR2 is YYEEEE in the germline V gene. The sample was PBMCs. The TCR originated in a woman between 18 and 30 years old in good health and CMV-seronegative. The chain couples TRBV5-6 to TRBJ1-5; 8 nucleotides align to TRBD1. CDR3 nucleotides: TGTGCCAGCAGCCCCTTAGACAGGGGTGACAATCAGCCCCAGCATTTT. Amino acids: CASSPLDRGDNQPQHF.